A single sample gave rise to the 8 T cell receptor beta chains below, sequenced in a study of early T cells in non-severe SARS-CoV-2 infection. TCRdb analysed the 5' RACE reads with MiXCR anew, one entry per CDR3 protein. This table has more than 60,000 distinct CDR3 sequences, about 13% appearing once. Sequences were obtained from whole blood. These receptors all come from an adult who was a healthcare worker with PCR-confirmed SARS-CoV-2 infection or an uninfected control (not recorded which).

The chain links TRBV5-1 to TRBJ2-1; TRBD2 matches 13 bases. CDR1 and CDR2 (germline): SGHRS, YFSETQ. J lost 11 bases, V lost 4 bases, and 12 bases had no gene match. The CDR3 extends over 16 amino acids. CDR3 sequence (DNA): TGCGCCAGCAGCCCCGCCGGGACTAGCGGGGCCGGAAAGCAGTTCTTC. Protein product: CASSPAGTSGAGKQFF.

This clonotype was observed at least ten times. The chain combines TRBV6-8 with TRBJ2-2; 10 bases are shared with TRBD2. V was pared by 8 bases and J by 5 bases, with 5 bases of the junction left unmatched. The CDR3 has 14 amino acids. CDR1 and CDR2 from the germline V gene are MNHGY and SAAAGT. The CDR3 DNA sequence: TGTGCCAGCTTGACTAGCGGGCCTACCGGGGAGCTGTTTTTT. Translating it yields CASLTSGPTGELFF.

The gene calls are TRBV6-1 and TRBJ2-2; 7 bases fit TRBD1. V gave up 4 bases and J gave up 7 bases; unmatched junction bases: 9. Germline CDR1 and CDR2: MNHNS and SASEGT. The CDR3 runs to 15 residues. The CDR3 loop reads CASSVTQGVGGELFF. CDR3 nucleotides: TGTGCCAGCAGTGTGACGCAGGGGGTAGGCGGGGAGCTGTTTTTT.

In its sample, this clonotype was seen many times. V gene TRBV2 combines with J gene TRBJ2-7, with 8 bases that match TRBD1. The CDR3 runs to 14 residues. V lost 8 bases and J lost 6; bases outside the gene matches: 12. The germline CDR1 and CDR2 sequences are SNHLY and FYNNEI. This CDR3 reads CASEQSGGFGEQYF. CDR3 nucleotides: TGTGCCAGCGAGCAATCAGGGGGCTTCGGCGAGCAGTACTTC.

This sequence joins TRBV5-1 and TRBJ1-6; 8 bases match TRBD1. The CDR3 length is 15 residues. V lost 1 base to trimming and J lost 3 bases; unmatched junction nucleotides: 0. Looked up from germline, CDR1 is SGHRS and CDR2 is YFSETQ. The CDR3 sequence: CASSLTGGYNSPLHF. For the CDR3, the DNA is TGCGCCAGCAGCTTGACAGGGGGCTATAATTCACCCCTCCACTTT.

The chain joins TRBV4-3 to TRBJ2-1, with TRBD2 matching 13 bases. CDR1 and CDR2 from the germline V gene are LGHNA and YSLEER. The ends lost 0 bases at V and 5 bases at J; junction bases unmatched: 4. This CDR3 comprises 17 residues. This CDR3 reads CASSQELAGGPNNEQFF. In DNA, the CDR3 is TGCGCCAGCAGCCAAGAACTAGCGGGAGGGCCGAACAATGAGCAGTTCTTC.

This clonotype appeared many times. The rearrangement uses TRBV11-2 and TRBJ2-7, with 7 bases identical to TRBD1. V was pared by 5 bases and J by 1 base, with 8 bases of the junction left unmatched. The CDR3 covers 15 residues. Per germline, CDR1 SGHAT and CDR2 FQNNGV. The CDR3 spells CASSLDRDLSYEQYF. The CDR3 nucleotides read TGTGCCAGCAGCCTTGACAGGGACCTTTCCTACGAGCAGTACTTC.

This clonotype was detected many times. The CDR3, as DNA: TGTGCCAGCACCCTACCCAGGAGGGAGGTTTGCCACGAGCAGTACTTC. Its protein product is CASTLPRREVCHEQYF. The chain joins TRBV5-4 to TRBJ2-7, with D tentatively TRBD2 (6 bases). The CDR3 spans 16 residues. Germline assignment: CDR1 SGHNT and CDR2 YYREEE (reference sequence). V was cut by 6 bases and J by 5 bases, with 24 bases left in between.